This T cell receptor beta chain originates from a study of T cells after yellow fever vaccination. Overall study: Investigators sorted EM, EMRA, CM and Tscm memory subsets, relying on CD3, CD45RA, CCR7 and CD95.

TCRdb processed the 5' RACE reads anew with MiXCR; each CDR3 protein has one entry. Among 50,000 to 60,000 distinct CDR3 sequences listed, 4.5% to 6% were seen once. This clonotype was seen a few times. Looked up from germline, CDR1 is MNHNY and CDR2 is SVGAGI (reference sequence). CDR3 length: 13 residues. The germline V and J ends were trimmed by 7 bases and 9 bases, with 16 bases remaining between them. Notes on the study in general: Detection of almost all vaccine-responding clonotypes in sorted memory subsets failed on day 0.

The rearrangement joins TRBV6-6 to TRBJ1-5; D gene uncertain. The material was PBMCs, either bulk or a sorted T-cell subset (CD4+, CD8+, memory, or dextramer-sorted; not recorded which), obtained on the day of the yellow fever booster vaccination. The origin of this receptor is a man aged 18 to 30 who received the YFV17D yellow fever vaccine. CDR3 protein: CASTLGFGVPQHF. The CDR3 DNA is TGTGCCAGCACCCTTGGTTTTGGAGTGCCCCAGCATTTT.